The rows below give T cell receptor beta chains drawn from one sample of a study of T cells after yellow fever vaccination. In TCRdb, the 5' RACE reads were re-called with MiXCR into one record per CDR3 protein. The table records fewer than 150,000 distinct CDR3 sequences, roughly 8% of them present only once. Specimen: CD4+ T cells sorted from PBMCs, collected 5 days after the yellow fever booster vaccination. These receptors were taken from a man aged 30 to 45 who received the YFV17D yellow fever vaccine. The CDR3 runs from the conserved cysteine through the conserved F or W.

V	J	CDR3
TRBV10-3	TRBJ2-3	CAISRTQPSTDTQYF
TRBV14	TRBJ2-2	CASSQAKGTNTGELFF
TRBV29-1	TRBJ2-4	CSVVGGRGNIQYF
TRBV5-1	TRBJ2-5	CASSLSGLRETQYF
TRBV20-1	TRBJ1-1	CSARRGGNTEAFF
TRBV7-3	TRBJ2-4	CASSPSGAGAVQYF
TRBV5-1	TRBJ2-7	CASSPEGAGELYEQYF
TRBV19	TRBJ2-1	CASSNAGVHSNEQFF
TRBV30	TRBJ2-2	CAWSAGTGAGELFF
TRBV7-6	TRBJ2-2	CASSSYSGRAAGELFF
TRBV4-3	TRBJ2-1	CASSPRPHDEQFF
TRBV20-1	TRBJ2-5	CSAPGLAGKETQYF
TRBV18	TRBJ1-1	CASSAEGTRNTEAFF
TRBV4-2	TRBJ1-5	CARPLGVGQPWAPQHF
TRBV7-9	TRBJ2-3	CASSFPPRGGTDTQYF
TRBV11-2	TRBJ2-7	CASSPPGQAPRRYF
TRBV10-1	TRBJ2-1	CASSEPYNEQFF
TRBV18	TRBJ2-6	CASSPPGLSGANVLTF
TRBV5-1	TRBJ2-1	CASSVGIVDEQFF
TRBV6-2/TRBV6-3	TRBJ1-5	CASSYRNQPQHF
TRBV5-5	TRBJ2-2	CASTVTGGTGELFF
TRBV6-1	TRBJ2-3	CASSDRGGTDTQYF
TRBV5-1	TRBJ2-7	CASSPGAEGYEQYF
TRBV14	TRBJ2-1	CASSLLAGGPDEQFF
TRBV18	TRBJ2-1	CASSPSGIAYNEQFF
TRBV20-1	TRBJ2-1	CSARDSGNLNEQFF
TRBV25-1	TRBJ2-7	CASLWTGTGGNEQYF
TRBV20-1	TRBJ2-1	CCAWALATGPNGYNEQFF
TRBV5-4	TRBJ2-7	CASSPDPPGIGYF
TRBV28	TRBJ2-3	CASSLTYPRDTQYF
TRBV5-1	TRBJ2-3	CASSMDREDTQYF
TRBV6-2/TRBV6-3	TRBJ2-1	CASSEQGVRNEQFF
TRBV12-3/TRBV12-4	TRBJ2-2	CASSSRLVSAGELFF
TRBV12-3/TRBV12-4	TRBJ2-3	CASSLTSSYTDTQYF
TRBV20-1	TRBJ1-2	CSANRQGMNGYTF
TRBV29-1	TRBJ2-5	CSVGQTSGSETQYF
TRBV7-8	TRBJ2-7	CASSLRRGGRLSYEQYF
TRBV7-2	TRBJ1-5	CASSLGGQPQHF
TRBV7-8	TRBJ2-1	CASSSARGSYNEQFF
TRBV12-3/TRBV12-4	TRBJ2-7	CASNRGYETGTYEQYF
TRBV12-3/TRBV12-4	TRBJ1-2	CASSFRGVYGYTF
TRBV5-1	TRBJ2-1	CASSLRGQSLVNEQFF
TRBV5-1	TRBJ2-1	CASSLKLAGADEQFF
TRBV7-2	TRBJ2-7	CASSGGVGILEQYF
TRBV7-8	TRBJ2-3	CASSSVSGRATDTQYF
TRBV28	TRBJ2-5	CASSLWVGETQYF
TRBV5-1	TRBJ2-3	CASSLGAGDADTQYF
TRBV23-1	TRBJ2-3	CASSQSCGQGVLGADTQYF